These 24 T cell receptor beta chains originate from one sample sequenced in a study of blood T cell repertoires in COVID-19. The repertoire was sequenced with immunoSEQ multiplex PCR; TCRdb's copy has only in-frame clones and lacks some. Here the sample spans some 250,000 clones, 80% to 90% being singletons. Sequenced sample: PBMCs or T cells enriched from blood (not recorded which). These receptors came from a man aged 40-50 years who had recovered from COVID-19.

The CDR3 region is CATSDKITGSGGEQFF. CDR3 DNA: TGTGCCACCAGTGATAAAATCACAGGGTCAGGCGGTGAGCAGTTCTTC. The chain uses TRBV24-1 and TRBJ2-1; possible D gene TRBD1, 6 bases. The CDR3 runs to 16 residues. V lost 3 bases and J lost 9, with 20 bases in between. Germline V gives CDR1 KGHDR, CDR2 SFDVKD.

This rearrangement joins TRBV4-3 to TRBJ1-1, with D tentatively TRBD1 (5 bases). Looked up from germline, CDR1 is LGHNA and CDR2 is YSLEER. V lost 4 bases to trimming and J lost 4 bases, with 19 bases between them. The CDR3 is 16 amino acids. CDR3 sequence: CASSRVFTGYGTEAFF. Here the CDR3 DNA reads TGCGCCAGCAGCCGGGTGTTCACAGGTTATGGCACTGAAGCTTTCTTT.

This chain uses TRBV28 with TRBJ2-5; no definite D call. The length of the CDR3 is 14 residues. CDR1 is MDHEN and CDR2 is SYDVKM in the germline V gene. V was shortened by 3 bases and J by 1 base, with 9 bases between the two germline ends. The CDR3 DNA is TGTGCCAGCAGTTTTGGAGTACTCCAAGAGACCCAGTACTTC. This encodes CASSFGVLQETQYF.

The chain is built from TRBV29-1 and TRBJ2-3; TRBD1 is a possible D gene (5 bases). The CDR3 sequence is 15 residues long. Trimming shortened V by 3 bases and J by 0 bases, and 13 bases separated the two germline ends. Germline CDR1 is SQVTM and CDR2 is ANQGSEA. CDR3 amino acids: CSVEPLGASTDTQYF. The CDR3 coding sequence is TGCAGCGTTGAGCCTTTAGGGGCTAGCACAGATACGCAGTATTTT.

This chain uses TRBV7-6 with TRBJ2-1, with 14 bases lining up with TRBD2. Unmatched junction bases numbered 9, after V lost 5 bases and J lost 9 bases. The CDR3 totals 16 residues. Germline V CDR1 and CDR2: SGHVS, FNYEAQ. For the CDR3, the DNA is TGTGCCAGCAGCCCCGGGACTAGCGGGAGTTTGTTTGAGCAGTTCTTC. Its protein product is CASSPGTSGSLFEQFF.

The gene calls are TRBV11-2 and TRBJ1-2; no clear D gene. The CDR3 sequence is 12 residues long. The V end lost 4 bases, the J end lost 8 bases, and 11 bases lay between the germline ends. CDR1 and CDR2 from the germline V gene are SGHAT and FQNNGV. CDR3 region: CASSSTGKGYTF. The CDR3 bases are TGTGCCAGCAGCTCGACGGGTAAGGGCTACACCTTC.

This chain connects TRBV9 to TRBJ2-1; D might be TRBD2 (5 bases). V lost 4 bases, J lost 8 bases, and 13 bases lay in between. CDR3 length equals 13 residues. Germline V lookup: CDR1 SGDLS, CDR2 YYNGEE. CDR3 sequence: CASSMSGYDEQFF. CDR3 in DNA: TGTGCCAGCAGCATGTCGGGGTACGATGAGCAGTTCTTC.

The sample holds one count of this clone. A junction boundary mismatches the germline segment, possibly from a read error. The same CDR3 arises from other DNA sequences in this sample as well. The rearrangement uses TRBV6-2 or TRBV6-3 and TRBJ1-1; 8 positions agree with TRBD1. The CDR3 extends over 13 amino acids. The V gene's germline CDR1 is MNHEY and CDR2 SVGEGT. This chain's CDR3 is CASSLFRGREAFF. DNA of the CDR3: TGCGCCAGCAGTTTGTTCAGGGGGCGCGAGGCTTTCTTT.

This chain joins TRBV27 and TRBJ1-6; 7 nucleotides align to TRBD1. Germline trimming cut 3 bases from V and 9 bases from J; bases unmatched to any gene: 5. The germline V gene encodes CDR1 MNHEY and CDR2 SMNVEV (reference sequence). The CDR3 sequence is 14 residues long. The CDR3 region has the DNA TGTGCCAGCAGTTTCGACAGGGTGGGTTCACCCCTCCACTTT. Its translation is CASSFDRVGSPLHF.

The chain uses TRBV5-8 and TRBJ2-3, with TRBD1 identical over 7 bases. The length of the CDR3 is 15 residues. The germline gives CDR1 SGHTS, CDR2 YDEGEE. V gave up 4 bases and J gave up 2 bases; unmatched junction bases: 7. The CDR3, as DNA: TGTGCCAGCAGCCGGACAGGTTGGGACACAGATACGCAGTATTTT. It is translated as CASSRTGWDTDTQYF.

The table lists this clone with a few counts. V and J are TRBV3-1 (or the pseudogene TRBV3-2) and TRBJ1-6; 9 bases are shared with TRBD1. The germline gives CDR1 LGHDT, CDR2 YNNKEL (reference sequence). This CDR3 comprises 18 residues. The trim removed 2 bases at V and 10 bases at J, leaving 15 bases unmatched. CDR3 loop: CASSQPLTGTGSYSPLHF. For the CDR3, the DNA is TGTGCCAGCAGCCAACCCCTAACCGGGACAGGGAGTTACTCACCCCTCCACTTT.

The chain recombines TRBV6-1 with TRBJ2-1; a possible D gene is TRBD2 (6 bases). Per the germline V gene, CDR1 is MNHNS and CDR2 is SASEGT. This CDR3 contains 15 residues. V lost 2 bases and J 7 bases, leaving 15 bases between the germline ends. This CDR3 reads CASSEQPRGSNEQFF. CDR3 DNA: TGTGCCAGCAGTGAACAACCCCGGGGGTCGAATGAGCAGTTCTTC.

The rearrangement links TRBV6-5 to TRBJ1-2; 7 bases are shared with TRBD1. This CDR3 has 13 amino acids. With V trimmed by 8 bases and J by 2 bases, 5 bases remained unmatched. CDR1 and CDR2 (germline): MNHEY, SVGAGI. The CDR3 here is CASLRGPNYGYTF. The CDR3 DNA sequence: TGTGCCAGCCTAAGGGGGCCCAACTATGGCTACACCTTC.

This clone appeared a single time. The V and J genes are TRBV29-1 and TRBJ1-5; D is unclear. Deletions cut 3 bases from V and 3 bases from J, with 9 bases between. Germline V gene sequence: CDR1 SQVTM, CDR2 ANQGSEA. This CDR3 region has 13 residues. The CDR3: CSVDPGNNQPQHF. Written as DNA, the CDR3 is TGCAGCGTTGATCCGGGAAACAATCAGCCCCAGCATTTT.

V is TRBV9 and J is TRBJ2-1, with TRBD2 identical over 14 bases. Germline CDR1 is SGDLS and CDR2 is YYNGEE. Trimming removed 4 bases from V and 4 bases from J; junction bases left unmatched: 7. The CDR3 has 17 amino acids. The CDR3 DNA is TGTGCCAGCAGCCCTCGAGGACTAGCGGGAGGTTACAATGAGCAGTTCTTC. The encoded protein is CASSPRGLAGGYNEQFF.

The genes are TRBV15 and TRBJ2-7; 8 bases are shared with TRBD1. Unmatched junction bases numbered 6, after V lost 1 base and J lost 1 base. Germline V CDR1 and CDR2: LNHNV, YYDKDF (reference sequence). This CDR3 spans 16 amino acids. The CDR3, as DNA: TGTGCCACCAGCAGAGGTACAGGGGGTATTTCCTACGAGCAGTACTTC. Its translation is CATSRGTGGISYEQYF.

V gene TRBV7-3 combines with J gene TRBJ2-3, with D tentatively TRBD1 (5 bases). The CDR3 runs to 13 residues. The V end was cut by 5 bases, the J end by 6 bases, with 12 bases between. Germline CDR1 SGHTA, CDR2 FQGTGA. CDR3: CASSTQVSDTQYF. The CDR3 coding sequence is TGTGCCAGCAGCACACAGGTCTCGGATACGCAGTATTTT.

V and J are TRBV4-1 and TRBJ1-1; TRBD1 might be the D (5 bases). The CDR3 consists of 13 residues. Trimming removed 5 bases from V and 4 bases from J, with 11 bases in between. Per the germline V gene, CDR1 is MGHRA and CDR2 is YSYEKL. This CDR3 reads CASSFYGGTEAFF. As DNA, the CDR3 is TGCGCCAGCAGCTTTTACGGGGGCACTGAAGCTTTCTTT.

This clone was seen a single time. The V call is TRBV5-1, the J call TRBJ2-1; the match to TRBD2 covers 13 bases. Germline-derived CDR1 and CDR2 are SGHRS and YFSETQ. The CDR3 consists of 16 residues. Unmatched junction bases numbered 8, after V lost 7 bases and J lost 4 bases. CDR3 DNA: TGCGCCAGCGGTGACATACTAGCGGGAGGGTACAATGAGCAGTTCTTC. As protein: CASGDILAGGYNEQFF.

The chain combines TRBV19 with TRBJ2-1, with 8 bases lining up with TRBD2. V gave up 8 bases and J gave up 5 bases; unmatched junction bases: 8. Germline CDR1 LNHDA, CDR2 SQIVND (reference sequence). The CDR3 consists of 14 residues. The CDR3 bases are TGTGCCAGTCTGAGCGGGAGTGCGGACAATGAGCAGTTCTTC. Its protein product is CASLSGSADNEQFF.

CDR3 region: CASSLGDRDSTIYF. The CDR3 nucleotides read TGCGCCAGCAGCTTGGGGGACAGGGATAGCACCATATATTTT. The chain recombines TRBV5-1 with TRBJ1-3; 9 bases are a match to TRBD1. There are 14 residues in the CDR3. Germline loops: CDR1 SGHRS, CDR2 YFSETQ. With 0 bases clipped from V and 9 bases from J, the junction kept 4 bases outside the gene matches.

The rearrangement joins TRBV9 to TRBJ1-3; 10 bases align to TRBD1. The length of the CDR3 is 15 residues. Germline lookup yields CDR1 SGDLS and CDR2 YYNGEE. Trimming removed 3 bases from V and 6 bases from J; junction bases left unmatched: 6. CDR3 bases: TGTGCCAGCAGCGACGATGGGACAGGGGTAAACACCATATATTTT. The encoded protein is CASSDDGTGVNTIYF.

V gene TRBV27 combines with J gene TRBJ2-7; the D gene is possibly TRBD1 (5 bases). The germline V gene has CDR1 MNHEY and CDR2 SMNVEV (reference sequence). Trimming removed 2 bases at V and 4 bases at J, with 12 bases between. There are 14 residues in the CDR3. The CDR3 here is CASSLSRVGYEQYF. As DNA, the CDR3 is TGTGCCAGCAGTTTAAGCAGGGTCGGGTACGAGCAGTACTTC.

This rearrangement joins TRBV9 to TRBJ2-3, with D perhaps matching TRBD2 (6 bases). Germline loops: CDR1 SGDLS, CDR2 YYNGEE. V was shortened by 0 bases and J by 0 bases, with 11 bases between the two germline ends. This CDR3 has 16 amino acids. This CDR3 reads CASSVDLARSTDTQYF. CDR3 DNA: TGTGCCAGCAGCGTAGATCTAGCGCGGAGCACAGATACGCAGTATTTT.